Sequencing of this T cell receptor (beta chain) was carried out in a study of OX40 agonist ivuxolimab in advanced cancers. For the study at large: Clinicians treated patients with ivuxolimab, an agonistic anti-OX40 (CD134) antibody. Study observations and caveats: Low levels of normalized T-cell clonal expansion also appeared in some nonresponders.

The CDR3 consists of 17 residues. V dropped 5 bases and J dropped 2; count of bases not matched to a gene: 12. CDR1 is SQVTM, CDR2 ANQGSEA, per germline. Sequencing used immunoSEQ multiplex PCR; TCRdb keeps in-frame clones, though not all of them. This table has about 92,000 clones, about nine tenths appearing once. The cohort excluded patients with autoimmune disease history or systemic immunosuppression. Blood got drawn at baseline, again on cycle 4 day 1, and then on cycle 7 day 1. This clone was counted once. The antigen remains unidentified. The origin of this receptor is an adult with an advanced solid tumor such as melanoma, head and neck, liver or kidney cancer. V usage is TRBV29-1 and J usage is TRBJ2-7, with TRBD2 identical over 13 bases. Sequences were derived from CD4+ or CD8+ T cells sorted from blood, sampled in a trial of the OX40 agonist ivuxolimab. CDR3 bases: TGCAGCGTTTCTGGGACTAGCGGGAACCCCTTTACCTACGAGCAGTACTTC. It codes for CSVSGTSGNPFTYEQYF.